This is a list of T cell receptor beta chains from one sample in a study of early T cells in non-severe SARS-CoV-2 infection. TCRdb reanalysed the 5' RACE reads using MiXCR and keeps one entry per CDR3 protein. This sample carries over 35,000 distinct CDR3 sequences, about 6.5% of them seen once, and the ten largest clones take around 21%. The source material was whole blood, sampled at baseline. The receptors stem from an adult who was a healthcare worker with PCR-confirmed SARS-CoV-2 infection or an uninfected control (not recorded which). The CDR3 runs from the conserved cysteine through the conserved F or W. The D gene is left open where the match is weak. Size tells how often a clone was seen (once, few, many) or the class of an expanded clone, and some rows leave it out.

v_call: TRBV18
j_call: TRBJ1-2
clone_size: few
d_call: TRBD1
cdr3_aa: CASSPGQGEGYGYTF
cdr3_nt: TGTGCCAGCTCACCGGGCCAGGGGGAAGGATATGGCTACACCTTC

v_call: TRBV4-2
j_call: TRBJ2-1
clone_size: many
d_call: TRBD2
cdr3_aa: CASSQETLAGGNEQFF
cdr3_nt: TGTGCCAGCAGCCAAGAGACCTTAGCGGGAGGAAATGAGCAGTTCTTC

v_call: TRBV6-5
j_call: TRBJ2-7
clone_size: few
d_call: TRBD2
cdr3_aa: CASRSSGTSVFSYEQYF
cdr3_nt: TGTGCCAGCCGCTCGTCCGGGACTAGCGTTTTCTCCTACGAGCAGTACTTC

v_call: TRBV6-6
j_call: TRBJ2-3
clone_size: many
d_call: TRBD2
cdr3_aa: CASIISGSKTDTQYF
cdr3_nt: TGTGCCAGCATTATAAGCGGGAGTAAGACAGATACGCAGTATTTT

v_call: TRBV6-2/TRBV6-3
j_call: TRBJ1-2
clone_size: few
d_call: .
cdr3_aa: CASAPPGRGYGYTF
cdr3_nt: TGTGCCAGCGCGCCCCCAGGGAGGGGCTATGGCTACACCTTC

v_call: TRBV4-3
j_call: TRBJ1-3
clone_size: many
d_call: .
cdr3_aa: CASSPNTGKGGNTIYF
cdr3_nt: TGCGCCAGCAGCCCCAATACAGGGAAAGGAGGAAACACCATATATTTT

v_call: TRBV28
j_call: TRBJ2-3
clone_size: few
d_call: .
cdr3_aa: CASTLTGALYTQYF
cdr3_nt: TGTGCCAGCACCCTAACGGGCGCTTTATATACGCAGTATTTT

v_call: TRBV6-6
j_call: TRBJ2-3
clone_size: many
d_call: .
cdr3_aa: CASSPFDALGTDTQYF
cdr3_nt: TGTGCCAGCAGTCCATTCGACGCCTTGGGCACAGATACGCAGTATTTT

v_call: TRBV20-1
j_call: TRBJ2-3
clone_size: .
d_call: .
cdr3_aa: CSAPGGGTSTDTQYF
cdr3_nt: TGCAGTGCCCCCGGTGGGGGGACTAGCACAGATACGCAGTATTTT

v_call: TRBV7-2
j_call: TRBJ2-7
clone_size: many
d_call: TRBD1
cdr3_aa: CASSTWDREGNEQYF
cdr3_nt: TGTGCCAGCAGCACCTGGGACAGGGAAGGAAACGAGCAGTACTTC

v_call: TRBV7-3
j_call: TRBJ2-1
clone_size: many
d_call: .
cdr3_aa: CASSLDTWGDEQFF
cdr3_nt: TGTGCCAGCAGCCTCGATACGTGGGGGGATGAGCAGTTCTTC

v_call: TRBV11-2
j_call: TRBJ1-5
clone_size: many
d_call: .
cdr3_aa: CASSLQDNQPQHF
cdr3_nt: TGTGCCAGCAGCTTACAAGACAATCAGCCCCAGCATTTT

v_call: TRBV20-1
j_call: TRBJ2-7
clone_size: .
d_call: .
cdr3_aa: CSARAGSPYEQYF
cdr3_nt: TGCAGTGCTAGAGCGGGGTCCCCCTACGAGCAGTACTTC

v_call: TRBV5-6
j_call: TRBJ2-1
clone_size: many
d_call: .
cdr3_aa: CASGDPWNEQFF
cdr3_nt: TGTGCCAGCGGGGACCCCTGGAATGAGCAGTTCTTC

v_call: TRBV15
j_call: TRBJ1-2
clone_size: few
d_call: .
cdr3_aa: CATSRVGDRSSGYTF
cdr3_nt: TGTGCCACCAGCAGAGTGGGAGACAGATCTAGCGGCTACACCTTC

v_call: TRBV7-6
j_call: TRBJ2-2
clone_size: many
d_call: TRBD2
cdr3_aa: CASSLGTSYTGELFF
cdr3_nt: TGTGCCAGCAGCTTAGGGACTAGTTATACCGGGGAGCTGTTTTTT

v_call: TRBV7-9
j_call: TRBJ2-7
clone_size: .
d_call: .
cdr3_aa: CASSLRADSYEQYF
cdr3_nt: TGTGCCAGCAGCTTACGCGCGGACTCCTACGAGCAGTACTTC

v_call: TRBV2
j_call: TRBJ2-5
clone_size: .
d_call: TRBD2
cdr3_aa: CASRGDSGSWYF
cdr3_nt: TGTGCCAGCCGGGGGGATAGCGGGAGTTGGTACTTC

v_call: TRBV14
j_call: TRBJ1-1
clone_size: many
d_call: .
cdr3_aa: CASSPRDATRAFF
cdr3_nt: TGTGCCAGCAGCCCCCGGGACGCAACCCGAGCTTTCTTT

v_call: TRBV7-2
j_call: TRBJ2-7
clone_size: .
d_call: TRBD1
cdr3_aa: CASSLNSGTGGYEQYF
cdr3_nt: TGTGCCAGCAGCTTAAATTCCGGGACAGGTGGCTACGAGCAGTACTTC

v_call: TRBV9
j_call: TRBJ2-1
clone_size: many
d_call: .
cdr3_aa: CASSVGDSSSSYNEQFF
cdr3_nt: TGTGCCAGCAGCGTAGGGGACTCCTCGAGCTCCTACAATGAGCAGTTCTTC

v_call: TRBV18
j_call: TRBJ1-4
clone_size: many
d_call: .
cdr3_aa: CASSPGTGATNEKLFF
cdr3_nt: TGTGCCAGCTCACCGGGGACCGGAGCAACTAATGAAAAACTGTTTTTT

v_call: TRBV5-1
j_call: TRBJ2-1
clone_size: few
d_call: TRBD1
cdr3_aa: CASSYPIPAAGQGAGEQFF
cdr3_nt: TGCGCCAGCAGCTACCCTATTCCCGCGGCGGGACAGGGGGCAGGTGAGCAGTTCTTC

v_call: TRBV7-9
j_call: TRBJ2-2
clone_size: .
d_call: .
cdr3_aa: CASTSLETTLNTGELFF
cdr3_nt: TGTGCCAGCACCTCTTTAGAGACAACCCTGAACACCGGGGAGCTGTTTTTT

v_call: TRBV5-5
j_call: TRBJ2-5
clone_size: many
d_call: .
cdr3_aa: CASSLDVGRTGPKETQYF
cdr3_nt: TGTGCCAGCAGCCTGGACGTGGGGAGGACAGGCCCCAAAGAGACCCAGTACTTC

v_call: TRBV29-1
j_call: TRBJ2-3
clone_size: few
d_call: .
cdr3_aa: CSVEGATDTQYF
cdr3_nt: TGCAGCGTTGAGGGGGCCACAGATACGCAGTATTTT

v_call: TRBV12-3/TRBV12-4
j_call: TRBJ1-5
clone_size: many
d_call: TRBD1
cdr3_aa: CASSSSGGLRVQPQHF
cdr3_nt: TGTGCCAGCAGTTCCTCAGGGGGCTTGCGGGTTCAGCCCCAGCATTTT